This T cell receptor (beta chain) is from a study of radiotherapy plus CTLA-4 blockade in lung cancer. Study at large: Objective responses were documented in approximately 18% of patients, with disease control in approximately 32%. Overall study results and limits: Radiotherapy with ipilimumab was followed by blood expansion of tumor-derived clones. Early blood T cell clone dynamics, with interferon-beta, were reported to best predict response.

Ipilimumab-mediated CTLA-4 blockade plus focal radiation was given to patients having chemo-refractory metastatic non-small-cell lung cancer. Remarks on this clone: The antigen remains undetermined.

Sequenced by immunoSEQ multiplex PCR; TCRdb stores in-frame clones only, minus some. Of some 94,000 clones in the sample, approximately 78% were seen once. Looked up from germline, CDR1 is SEHNR and CDR2 is FQNEAQ (reference sequence). The V segment lost 2 bases and the J segment 3 bases; nucleotides outside the gene matches: 1. The CDR3 runs 14 residues. This sequence joins TRBV7-9 and TRBJ1-3, with 7 positions matching TRBD1. The specimen was peripheral blood, collected from a patient treated with radiotherapy plus ipilimumab. The clonotype was recovered from a human donor with non-small cell lung cancer that progressed on radiotherapy plus ipilimumab. Here the CDR3 reads CASSLTGDGNTIYF. Here the CDR3 DNA reads TGTGCCAGCAGCTTAACAGGGGATGGAAACACCATATATTTT. The variable domain in full, with the rest retrieved from reference TRBV7-9 and TRBJ1-3, is DTGVSQNPRHKITKRGQNVTFRCDPISEHNRLYWYRQTLGQGPEFLTYFQNEAQLEKSRLLSDRFSAERPKGSFSTLEIQRTEQGDSAMYLCASSLTGDGNTIYFGEGSWLTVV.